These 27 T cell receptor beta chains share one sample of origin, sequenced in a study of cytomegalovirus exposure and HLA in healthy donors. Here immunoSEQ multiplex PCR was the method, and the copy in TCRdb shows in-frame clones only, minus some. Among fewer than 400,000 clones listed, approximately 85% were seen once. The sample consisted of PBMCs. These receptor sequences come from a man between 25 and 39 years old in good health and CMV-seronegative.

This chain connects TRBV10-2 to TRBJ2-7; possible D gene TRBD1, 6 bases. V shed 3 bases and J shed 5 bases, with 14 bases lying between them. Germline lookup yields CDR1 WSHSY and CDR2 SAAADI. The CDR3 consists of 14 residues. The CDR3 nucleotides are TGCGCCAGCAGTGACTTGGACAGTTTGGACGAGCAGTACTTC. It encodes CASSDLDSLDEQYF.

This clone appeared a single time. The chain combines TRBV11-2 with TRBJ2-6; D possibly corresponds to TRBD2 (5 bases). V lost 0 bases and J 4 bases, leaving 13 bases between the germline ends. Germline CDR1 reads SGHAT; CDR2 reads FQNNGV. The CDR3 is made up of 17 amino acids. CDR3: CASSLDSRGAGANVLTF. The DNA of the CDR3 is TGTGCCAGCAGCTTAGATTCCCGGGGTGCGGGGGCCAACGTCCTGACTTTC.

The CDR3 sequence: CASSFRASGSTDTQYF. CDR3 coding DNA: TGCGCCAGCAGCTTTAGGGCTAGCGGATCCACAGATACGCAGTATTTT. This chain connects TRBV5-1 to TRBJ2-3; TRBD2 aligns across 7 bases. Germline CDR1 SGHRS, CDR2 YFSETQ. Trimming at V came to 2 bases and at J to 2 bases, leaving 8 bases not matched to a gene. This CDR3 is built from 16 residues.

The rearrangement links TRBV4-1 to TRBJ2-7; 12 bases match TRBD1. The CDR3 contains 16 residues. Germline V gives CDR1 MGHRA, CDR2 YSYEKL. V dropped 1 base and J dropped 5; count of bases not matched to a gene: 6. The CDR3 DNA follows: TGCGCCAGCAGCCAAGGGGACAGGGGGCGCATCCACGAGCAGTACTTC. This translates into CASSQGDRGRIHEQYF.

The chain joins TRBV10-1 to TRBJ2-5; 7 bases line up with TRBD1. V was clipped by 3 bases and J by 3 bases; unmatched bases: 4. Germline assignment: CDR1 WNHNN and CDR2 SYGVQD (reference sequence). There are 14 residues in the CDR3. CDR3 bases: TGCGCCAGCAGTGAAACCGGGACAGAAGAGACCCAGTACTTC. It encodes CASSETGTEETQYF.

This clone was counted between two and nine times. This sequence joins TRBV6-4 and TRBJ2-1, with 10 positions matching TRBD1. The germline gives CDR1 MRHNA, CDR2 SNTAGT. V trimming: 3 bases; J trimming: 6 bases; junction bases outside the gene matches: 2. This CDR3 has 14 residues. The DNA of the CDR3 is TGTGCCAGCAGTGAGAGGACAGGGGGCAATGAGCAGTTCTTC. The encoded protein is CASSERTGGNEQFF.

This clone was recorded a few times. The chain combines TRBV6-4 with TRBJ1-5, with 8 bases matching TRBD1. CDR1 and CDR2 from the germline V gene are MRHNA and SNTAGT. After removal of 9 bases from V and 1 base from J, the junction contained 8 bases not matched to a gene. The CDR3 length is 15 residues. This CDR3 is CASRETGVSNQPQHF. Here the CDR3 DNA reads TGTGCCAGTCGGGAGACAGGGGTGAGCAATCAGCCCCAGCATTTT.

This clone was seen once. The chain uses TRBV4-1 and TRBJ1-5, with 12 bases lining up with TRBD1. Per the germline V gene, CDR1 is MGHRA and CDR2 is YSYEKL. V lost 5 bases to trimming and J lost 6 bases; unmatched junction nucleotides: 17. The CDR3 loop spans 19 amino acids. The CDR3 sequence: CASSATGTGGVGGGQPQHF. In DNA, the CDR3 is TGCGCCAGCAGCGCGACCGGGACAGGGGGCGTTGGGGGCGGTCAGCCCCAGCATTTT.

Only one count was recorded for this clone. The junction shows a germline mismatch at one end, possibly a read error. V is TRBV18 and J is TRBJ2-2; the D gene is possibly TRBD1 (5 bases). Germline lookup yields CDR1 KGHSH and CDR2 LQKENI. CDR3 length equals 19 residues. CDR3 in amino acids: CASSPWPPAGFENAGELFF. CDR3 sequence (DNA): TGTGCCAGCTCACCATGGCCCCCGGCAGGGTTTGAGAACGCCGGGGAGCTGTTTTTT.

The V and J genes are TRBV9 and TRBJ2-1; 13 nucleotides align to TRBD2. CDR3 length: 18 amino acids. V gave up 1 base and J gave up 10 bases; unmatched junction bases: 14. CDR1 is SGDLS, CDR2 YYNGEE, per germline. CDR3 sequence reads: CASSVLSGLAGSLGEQFF. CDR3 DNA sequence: TGTGCCAGCAGCGTACTGTCGGGACTAGCGGGGAGTCTAGGGGAGCAGTTCTTC. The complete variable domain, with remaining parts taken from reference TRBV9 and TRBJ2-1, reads DSGVTQTPKHLITATGQRVTLRCSPRSGDLSVYWYQQSLDQGLQFLIQYYNGEERAKGNILERFSAQQFPDLHSELNLSSLELGDSALYFCASSVLSGLAGSLGEQFFGPGTRLTVL.

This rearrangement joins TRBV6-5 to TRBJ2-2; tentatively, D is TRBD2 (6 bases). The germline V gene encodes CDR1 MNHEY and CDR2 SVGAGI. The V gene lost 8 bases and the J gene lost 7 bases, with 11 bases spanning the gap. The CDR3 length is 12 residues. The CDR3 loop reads CASGMGGGELFF. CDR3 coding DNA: TGTGCCAGCGGTATGGGGGGCGGGGAGCTGTTTTTT.

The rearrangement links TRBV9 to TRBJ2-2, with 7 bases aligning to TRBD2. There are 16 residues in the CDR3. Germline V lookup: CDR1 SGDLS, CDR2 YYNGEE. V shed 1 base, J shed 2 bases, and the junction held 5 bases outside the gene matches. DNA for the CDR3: TGTGCCAGCAGCGTAAATCAGCGGGACAACACCGGGGAGCTGTTTTTT. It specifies CASSVNQRDNTGELFF.

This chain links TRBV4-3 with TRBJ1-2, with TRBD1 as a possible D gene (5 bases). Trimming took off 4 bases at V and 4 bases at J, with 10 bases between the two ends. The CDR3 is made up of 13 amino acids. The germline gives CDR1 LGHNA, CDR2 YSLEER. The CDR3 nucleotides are TGCGCCAGCAGCCCTCAGGGTTCCTATGGCTACACCTTC. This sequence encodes CASSPQGSYGYTF.

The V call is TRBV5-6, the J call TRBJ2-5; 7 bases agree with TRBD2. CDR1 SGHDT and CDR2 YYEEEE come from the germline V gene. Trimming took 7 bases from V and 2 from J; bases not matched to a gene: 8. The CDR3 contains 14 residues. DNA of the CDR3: TGTGCCAGCGTTGGGGAGGGCAAACAAGAGACCCAGTACTTC. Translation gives CASVGEGKQETQYF.

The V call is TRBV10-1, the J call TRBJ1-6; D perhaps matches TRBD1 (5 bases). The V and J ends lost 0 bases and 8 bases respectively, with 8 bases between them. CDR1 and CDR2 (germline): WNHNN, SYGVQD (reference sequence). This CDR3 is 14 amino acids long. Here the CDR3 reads CASSESKGDSPLHF. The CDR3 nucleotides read TGCGCCAGCAGTGAGTCGAAAGGGGATTCACCCCTCCACTTT.

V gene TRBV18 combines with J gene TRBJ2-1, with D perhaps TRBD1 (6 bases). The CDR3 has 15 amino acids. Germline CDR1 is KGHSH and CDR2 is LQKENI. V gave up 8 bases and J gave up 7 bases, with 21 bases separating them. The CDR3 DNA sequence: TGTGCCAGCACCCTACAGGGAAGCCCTGGAAATGAGCAGTTCTTC. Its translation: CASTLQGSPGNEQFF.

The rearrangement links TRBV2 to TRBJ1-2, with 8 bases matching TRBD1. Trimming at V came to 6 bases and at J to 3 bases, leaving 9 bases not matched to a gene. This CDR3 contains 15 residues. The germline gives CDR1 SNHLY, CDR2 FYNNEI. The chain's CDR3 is CASSERTGPYYGYTF. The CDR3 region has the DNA TGTGCCAGCAGCGAAAGGACAGGGCCCTACTATGGCTACACCTTC.

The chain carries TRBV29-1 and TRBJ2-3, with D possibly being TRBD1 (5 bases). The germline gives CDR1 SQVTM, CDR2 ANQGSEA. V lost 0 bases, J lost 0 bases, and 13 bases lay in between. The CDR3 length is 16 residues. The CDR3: CSVEDGAGSSTDTQYF. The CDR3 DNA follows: TGCAGCGTTGAAGATGGGGCTGGCTCTAGCACAGATACGCAGTATTTT.

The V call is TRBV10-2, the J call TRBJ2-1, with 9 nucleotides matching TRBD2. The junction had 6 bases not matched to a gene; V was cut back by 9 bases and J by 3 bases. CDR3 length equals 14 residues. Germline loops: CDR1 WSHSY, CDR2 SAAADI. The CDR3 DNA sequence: TGCGCCAGTTCCCGACTAGCGGTCTACAATGAGCAGTTCTTC. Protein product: CASSRLAVYNEQFF.

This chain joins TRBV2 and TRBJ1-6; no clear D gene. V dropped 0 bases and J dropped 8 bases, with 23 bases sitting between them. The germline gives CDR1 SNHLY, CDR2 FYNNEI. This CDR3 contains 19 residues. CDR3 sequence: CASSEALLKTGGLHSPLHF. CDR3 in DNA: TGTGCCAGCAGTGAAGCGTTACTAAAGACGGGAGGGCTCCATTCACCCCTCCACTTT.

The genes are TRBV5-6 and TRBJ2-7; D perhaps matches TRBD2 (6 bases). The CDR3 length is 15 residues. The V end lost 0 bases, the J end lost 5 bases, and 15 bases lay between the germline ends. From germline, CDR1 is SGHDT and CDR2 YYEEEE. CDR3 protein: CASSLAGGAKNEQYF. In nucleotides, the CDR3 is TGTGCCAGCAGCTTGGCCGGAGGGGCGAAAAACGAGCAGTACTTC.

CDR3 coding DNA: TGCGCCAGCAGCCAAGTTGTGTGGCAGGGACTAGAGGCAGATACGCAGTATTTT. Protein: CASSQVVWQGLEADTQYF. The chain is built from TRBV4-3 and TRBJ2-3; 8 bases align to TRBD2. CDR3 length: 18 residues. V was clipped by 1 base and J by 4 bases; unmatched bases: 13. The germline V gene has CDR1 LGHNA and CDR2 YSLEER.

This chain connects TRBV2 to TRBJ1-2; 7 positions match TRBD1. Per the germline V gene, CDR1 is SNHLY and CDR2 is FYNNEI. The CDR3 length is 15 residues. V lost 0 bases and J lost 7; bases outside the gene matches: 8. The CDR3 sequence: CASSEARGRQIGYTF. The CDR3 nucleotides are TGTGCCAGCAGTGAAGCGAGGGGGCGCCAGATTGGCTACACCTTC.

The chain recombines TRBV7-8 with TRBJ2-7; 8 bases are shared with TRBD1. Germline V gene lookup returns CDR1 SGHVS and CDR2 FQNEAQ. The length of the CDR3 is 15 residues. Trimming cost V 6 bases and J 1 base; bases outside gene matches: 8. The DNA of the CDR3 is TGTGCCAGCAGTTATCAGGGGGCCTGGTCCTACGAGCAGTACTTC. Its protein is CASSYQGAWSYEQYF.

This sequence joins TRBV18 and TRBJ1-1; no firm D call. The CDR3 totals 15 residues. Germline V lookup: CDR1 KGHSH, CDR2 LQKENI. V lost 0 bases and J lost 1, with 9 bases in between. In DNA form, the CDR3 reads TGTGCCAGCTCACCACCGTCGGGGTCGAACACTGAAGCTTTCTTT. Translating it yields CASSPPSGSNTEAFF.

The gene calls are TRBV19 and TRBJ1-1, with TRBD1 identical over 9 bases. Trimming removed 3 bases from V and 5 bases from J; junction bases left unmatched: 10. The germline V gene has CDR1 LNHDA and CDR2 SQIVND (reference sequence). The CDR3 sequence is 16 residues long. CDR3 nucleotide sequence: TGTGCCAGTAGTATCGTAGGACAGGGGCCGGGAACTGAAGCTTTCTTT. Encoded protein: CASSIVGQGPGTEAFF.

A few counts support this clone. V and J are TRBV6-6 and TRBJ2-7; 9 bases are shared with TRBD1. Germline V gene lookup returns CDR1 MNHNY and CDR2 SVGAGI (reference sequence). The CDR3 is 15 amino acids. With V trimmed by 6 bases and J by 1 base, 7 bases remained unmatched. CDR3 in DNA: TGTGCCAGCAGAGAGTCGGGACAGGGTTCCTACGAGCAGTACTTC. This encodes CASRESGQGSYEQYF.